This T cell receptor (beta chain) was recovered during a study of T cells in Graves' hyperthyroidism and ophthalmopathy. Thyroid ultrasound, orbital computed tomography, clinical symptoms, and serum thyroxine and TRAb underpinned diagnoses. This CDR3 comprises 15 residues. V dropped 5 bases and J dropped 4; count of bases not matched to a gene: 11. Germline V gives CDR1 SQVTM, CDR2 ANQGSEA. RNA transcripts served as the template for amplifying TCR beta CDR3 regions. Initially, a first-round RT-PCR of the TCR CDR3 employed the HTBI primer set. TCRdb re-analysed the multiplex PCR reads in MiXCR, keeping a single row per CDR3 protein. The sample yields 540,000 or so distinct CDR3 sequences, around 46% seen once.

The sample consisted of peripheral blood or thyroid tissue (not recorded which). V usage is TRBV29-1 and J usage is TRBJ1-1, with TRBD1 matching over 9 bases. The TCR sequence derives from an adult woman with Graves' disease, either hyperthyroidism or ophthalmopathy (not recorded which). CDR3 nucleotides: TGCAGCGTTCGGGAAACAGGGGGCCGTGGCACTGAAGCTTTCTTT. Translation gives CSVRETGGRGTEAFF.